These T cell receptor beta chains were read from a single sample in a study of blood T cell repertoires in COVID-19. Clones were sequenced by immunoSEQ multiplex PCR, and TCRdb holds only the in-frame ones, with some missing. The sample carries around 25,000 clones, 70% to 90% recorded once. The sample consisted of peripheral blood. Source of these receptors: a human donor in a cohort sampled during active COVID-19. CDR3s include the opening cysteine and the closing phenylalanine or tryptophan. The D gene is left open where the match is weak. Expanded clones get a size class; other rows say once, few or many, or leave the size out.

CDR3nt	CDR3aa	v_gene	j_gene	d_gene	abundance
TGTGCCAGCACCCGCAGTGGGGGGTTTTCCACTGAAGCTTTCTTT	CASTRSGGFSTEAFF	TRBV9	TRBJ1-1	.	.
TGCGCCAGCAGCTTGAGTAGCGGCAGGGAGACCCAGTACTTC	CASSLSSGRETQYF	TRBV5-1	TRBJ2-5	.	.
TGTGCCAGCAGCTACCAGGGGGCGGGTGAAGAGACCCAGTACTTC	CASSYQGAGEETQYF	TRBV5-4	TRBJ2-5	TRBD1	.
TGTGCCAGCAGCCTGACAGGGGGCGACTACAATGAGCAGTTCTTC	CASSLTGGDYNEQFF	TRBV7-7	TRBJ2-1	TRBD1	.
TGTGCCAGCAGCCAAGAGGGAGTTTGGACCTACGAGCAGTACTTC	CASSQEGVWTYEQYF	TRBV3-1/TRBV3-2	TRBJ2-7	.	.
TGCGCCAGCAGCCATGGAACTACCTCGACGGACACCGGGGAGCTGTTTTTT	CASSHGTTSTDTGELFF	TRBV4-1	TRBJ2-2	.	.
TGTGCCAGTAGTAGCGGGGAACAAGAGACCCAGTACTTC	CASSSGEQETQYF	TRBV19	TRBJ2-5	.	.
TGTGCCAGCAGCCCAGGGACAGGCGGATTAGGGACCCAGTACTTC	CASSPGTGGLGTQYF	TRBV5-8	TRBJ2-5	TRBD1	.
TGTGCCAGTAGTACCCGGGGGGGTTATAATTCACCCCTCCACTTT	CASSTRGGYNSPLHF	TRBV19	TRBJ1-6	.	.
TGCGCCAGCAGCTTGCAGGGGGGCGCAGACCACTATGGCTACACCTTC	CASSLQGGADHYGYTF	TRBV5-1	TRBJ1-2	TRBD1	.
TGTGCCAGCCATAGGACTAGCGGGAGCGGTGAGCAGTTCTTC	CASHRTSGSGEQFF	TRBV28	TRBJ2-1	TRBD2	.
TGTGCCAGTAGTATCAATTCCTTGGGACTAGCGGGAGTTGAGACCCAGTACTTC	CASSINSLGLAGVETQYF	TRBV19	TRBJ2-5	TRBD2	.
TGTGCCAGCAGCTTTAATTTAGGTCACAGGGTCAGGGAGCAGTACTTC	CASSFNLGHRVREQYF	TRBV11-2	TRBJ2-7	.	.
TGTGCCACAGGCGTCGACAGCGGGGACACTGAAGCTTTCTTT	CATGVDSGDTEAFF	TRBV10-3	TRBJ1-1	.	.
TGTGCCAGCAGCGTAGATGGGGGACAGGGTAGTCGGAATGAGCAGTTCTTC	CASSVDGGQGSRNEQFF	TRBV9	TRBJ2-1	TRBD1	once
TGCAGCGCTGTCTCGGGTTCGAACACTGAAGCTTTCTTT	CSAVSGSNTEAFF	TRBV29-1	TRBJ1-1	.	.